This T cell receptor beta chain was sequenced for a study of beta chain features in type 1 diabetes. Regarding the study as a whole: Researchers report that Type 1 diabetes patients had moderately but significantly shorter TCRB CDR3s across all four CD4+ subsets. The naive, central memory and Treg TCRB repertoires of patients appeared to be more similar to one another than those of healthy donors.

Naive, central memory, regulatory and stem cell-like memory cells within the CD4+ compartment were sorted using CD45RO/CCR7/CD25/CD127/CD95/CD27. The whole isolated RNA underwent reverse transcription, so sequencing captured expressed TCRB transcripts. Assay used: immunoSEQ multiplex PCR; TCRdb lists only in-frame clones, some missing. Of some 350,000 clones in the sample, around 10% were seen once. The count of this clone is one. Antigen specificity is unknown. Sequenced sample: central memory CD4+ T cells from blood. The sequence derives from a man aged 30 to 45 with type 1 diabetes.

This CDR3 is CASSYSAGGSYEQYF. In nucleotides, the CDR3 is TGTGCCAGCAGTTACTCGGCAGGTGGGTCCTACGAGCAGTACTTC. This chain uses TRBV6-5 with TRBJ2-7; D is undetermined. The germline CDR1 and CDR2 sequences are MNHEY and SVGAGI. With 0 bases removed from V and 1 base from J, the gap between germline ends came to 10 bases. This CDR3 is 15 amino acids long.